This TCR beta chain came from a study of cytomegalovirus exposure and HLA in healthy donors (dated by TCRdb to 2017 to 2019). Regarding the complete study: In an earlier analysis of around 540 of the donors, about 260 Gb of sequence data and 90 million to 120 million unique TCR beta sequences from about 180 million T cells were reported. An early release that covered fewer than 750 HLA-typed donors contained approximately 300 gigabases of sequencing data and 75 million to 100 million unique TCR sequences. The genetic ancestry cluster associated with self-reported Caucasian donors included 81% of the 300 to 400 genotyped donors. The study was designed to test whether signatures of past pathogen exposure could be identified by cataloging public T cell receptors. The study used immunosequencing to profile the T cell repertoires of 666 subjects and linked those repertoires to cytomegalovirus serostatus. Along with the roughly 700-subject first cohort, a separate validation cohort of over a hundred different subjects was used. High-throughput TCR immunosequencing, statistical association of individual TCRs with disease status, and machine learning were combined to predict cytomegalovirus infection status. A later analysis re-analyzed previously published TCR beta repertoires from about 730 donors and added high-resolution HLA genotyping to study TCR occurrence patterns. The later analysis used no new phenotypic data to find candidate immune exposures, relying instead on TCR beta sequences and their occurrence across donors. In an earlier analysis of 500 to 650 of the donors, high-throughput TCR beta sequencing was used to judge whether each TCR beta V gene segment behaved as functional or pseudogenic. Donor age, sex, ethnicity and CMV serostatus were collected together with the repertoire data. A later genetic analysis took genome-wide SNP genotypes for about three fifths of the 666 donors and used that subset as a discovery cohort. Every repertoire in the discovery cohort had been generated on one and the same sequencing platform. HLA typing covered class I and class II loci at four-digit resolution. Typing coverage differed by locus: A, B, C, DRB1 and DQB1 were typed in about 620-630 donors, DQA1 in 522, DPA1 in approximately 600, and DPB1 in 450 to 490. Because of strong linkage in the cohort, a handful of DR-DQ haplotypes were treated as single units for association and clustering. Across some 400 genotyped donors of the cohort, an average of about 200,000 unique TCR beta nucleotide sequences per donor were sequenced, and approximately 17% of those sequences were non-productive.

The cohort was made up of 500 to 850 healthy bone marrow donors. Cohort members were all nominally healthy when sampled, although unrecorded immune exposures were likely present. The donor was CMV seropositive and belonged to the group of more than 250 seropositive cohort members. Each donor provided a peripheral blood sample, and peripheral blood mononuclear cells were used for TCR beta sequencing. The Qiagen DNeasy Blood Extraction Kit was used to extract genomic DNA from the blood cell samples. The library was produced with the immunoSEQ multiplex PCR assay. For the multiplex PCR, a mixture combining 60 forward primers for TCR Vbeta segments and 13 reverse primers for TCR Jbeta segments was used. Amplification of the CDR3 region of rearranged TCR beta genes was performed with a multiplex PCR assay on genomic DNA. The amplified TCR beta libraries were sequenced on the Illumina HiSeq System as 87-base-pair reads. Regarding the original processing steps: Across the 700 or so repertoires, a later analysis counted some 81 million unique TCR beta chains, around 11 million of which were shared by at least two donors. To remove PCR and sequencing errors, raw reads were error-corrected and collapsed into unique sequences using a nearest-neighbor algorithm that merged closely related sequences. V, D and J gene segments were assigned by aligning CDR3 sequences to IMGT reference sequences. Each retained sequence needed at least a six-nucleotide match to both a V gene segment and a J gene segment. A rearrangement was called productive if the CDR3 had no stop codons and remained in frame with V and J, and every other rearrangement was called non-productive. CDR3 was defined according to IMGT convention as the region running from the second conserved V-encoded cysteine to the conserved J-encoded phenylalanine. Sequences without an unambiguous match to a single V gene segment were excluded from the earlier analysis of over 500 of the donors. An earlier analysis of 450 to 650 of the donors called V segments functional above 56.7% productive rearrangements and segregating when the between-donor standard deviation exceeded 5%. A statistical classification framework was developed to diagnose cytomegalovirus status using the catalog of TCR beta chain sequences. In a later analysis, TCR nucleotide sequences were compared against IMGT/GENE-DB human TR gene sequences so that V and J genes could be assigned. Using the TCRdist pipeline, a later analysis assigned CDR3 sequences along with most-parsimonious VDJ recombination scenarios. In a later analysis, each TCR beta chain was defined by its CDR3 amino acid sequence together with its V-gene family, and reads lacking a unique V-gene family were excluded. As a way to deal with suspected cross-contamination and a sequencing artifact, a later analysis dropped roughly 620 nucleotide sequences that were highly shared and had low generation probability. In a later analysis, a clonal expansion index for each public chain was calculated from normalized within-repertoire ranks of inferred template counts. In a later analysis, generation probabilities were computed using a VDJ recombination model fitted to out-of-frame rearrangements, and the results were checked against IGoR. Hypergeometric tests were used in a later analysis to score TCR-TCR, TCR-HLA and TCR-CMV co-occurrence, with a repertoire-size bias correction applied to the TCR pairs. False discovery rates were estimated in a later analysis by permuting HLA or CMV assignments 20 times. In a later analysis, co-occurring TCRs were grouped with DBSCAN, and TCRdist sequence similarity was added when clustering was performed within HLA-allele-positive subsets. For co-occurrence clustering, repertoires with fewer than 30,000 or more than 120,000 public chains were excluded, along with roughly 5 repertoires with anomalous nucleotide sharing. TCRdb limited this immuneACCESS table to in-frame rearrangements with V and J called. A share of clones is missing; checked studies link under half to unresolved V genes, and the rest is unexplained. The V and J calls and clone size come from that table; D and trimming were worked out from the DNA. The sample data list more than 100,000 clones, and about 78% of these were observed just once. The biggest ten clones account for 8.2% of the sample.

A remark on this clone: What antigen it recognizes has not been identified. Nothing much larger sits one base from this clone, and base qualities are not available.

Taken from cysteine to phenylalanine, the CDR3 has 14 residues. Left in the record is the CDR3 DNA by itself, 42 bases read in frame from the first base. As encoded in the germline V gene, CDR1 is SGHRS while CDR2 is YFSETQ. The V and J ends are trimmed by 3 bases and 1 base, leaving 10 bases between them. Beyond this particular receptor, the publication reports: V-gene and J-gene trimming of TCR beta chains was associated with a missense DCLRE1C variant in a later genetic analysis, and the association was replicated in an independent cohort. The presence/absence analyses assumed that sequencing depth was roughly uniform across donors, and that assumption may not be true. Correlated functional status among segregating V segments might reflect linkage disequilibrium, but an unknown experimental factor could not be ruled out. In a later analysis, most CMV-associated TCR beta chains were found to appear HLA-restricted, with HLA associations seemingly driven largely by CMV exposure. Strong co-occurrence of HLA alleles, especially DR and DQ, made assigning TCR associations to individual alleles difficult. Because HLA typing was missing for some donors at each locus, association tests included only the typed subset. According to a later analysis, TCR association rates differed among HLA loci, with DRB1 alleles showing the most associated TCRs and HLA-C alleles showing the fewest. The classifier was reported to diagnose cytomegalovirus status with high specificity and sensitivity in both the original and validation cohorts. In an earlier analysis of a few hundred of the donors, most TCR beta V segments were observed in productive rearrangements about 87% or about 30% of the time, broadly matching IMGT annotations. A later analysis associated 15,000 to 20,000 TCR beta sequences with specific HLA alleles at a false discovery rate of 0.05. The study listed 150 to 200 TCR beta chains as associated with cytomegalovirus. A later analysis found that HLA-associated TCR beta chains were more clonally expanded and had lower generation probabilities than equally common non-associated chains. This cohort had only TCR beta chains sequenced, and the lack of alpha or paired-chain data limited which features could be detected. Seventeen rarely observed V segments, including chromosome 9 orphons, were excluded from the earlier analysis of about 500 of the donors because counts were too low. It was suggested by the authors that the approach could potentially be generalized to other disease states and immunological phenotypes. Immune exposure information for the cohort was limited to CMV serostatus. While some public TCRs were present in many individuals, most TCR sequences turned up only very rarely across donors. Some IMGT-functional V segments, including TRBV6-2 and TRBV6-3, could not be told apart with the 87-base-pair reads, so those segments were excluded. A few of the identified cytomegalovirus-associated TCR beta chains were confirmed in vitro to be specific for cytomegalovirus antigens. A further reported finding was that TCR beta sequences accurately predicted the HLA-A and HLA-B alleles for most subjects in the first cohort. A cluster of highly shared sequence variants was judged likely to be a technical artifact of the sequencing pipeline. In a later analysis, several top co-occurrence clusters were reported to appear linked to parvovirus B19, influenza, CMV and Epstein-Barr virus. A later genetic analysis reported fewer N-insertions in productive TCRs among donors in an Asian-associated ancestry cluster than the approximately 700-donor mean.

Recombination linked TRBV5-1 to TRBJ2-5, with a weak D call of TRBD1 (5 bases match). The source is a woman aged 35 to 49 in good health and CMV-seropositive. Sequenced sample: PBMCs. CDR3 sequence: CASSSTGVQETQYF. The DNA sequence reads TGCGCCAGCAGCTCTACAGGCGTCCAAGAGACCCAGTACTTC.